Listed here are 3 T cell receptor beta chains from one sample, sequenced in a study of OX40 agonist ivuxolimab in advanced cancers. Receptors were amplified or captured by the immunoSEQ multiplex PCR assay. Imported from immuneACCESS, the table was reduced by TCRdb to in-frame sequences with V and J called. These copies leave out some clones; in studies compared against another copy, an unresolved V gene accounts for under half, and the cause of the remainder is not known. Present in this sample are 60,000 or so clones, approximately 86% of which were seen just once. The leading ten clones occupy more than 4.5% of the sample. Material: CD4+ or CD8+ T cells sorted from blood, obtained in a trial of the OX40 agonist ivuxolimab. All receptors come from an adult with an advanced solid tumor such as melanoma, head and neck, liver or kidney cancer.

The chain uses TRBV7-2 and TRBJ1-2; D may be TRBD1 (6 bases). The germline V gene encodes CDR1 SGHTA and CDR2 FQGNSA. There are 15 residues in the CDR3. V was trimmed by 4 bases and J by 7 bases, leaving 19 bases between them. The CDR3 sequence: CASSSGNRARGGYTF. For the CDR3, the DNA is TGTGCCAGCAGCTCCGGAAACAGGGCCCGGGGTGGCTACACCTTC.

The chain combines TRBV11-2 with TRBJ2-5, with D hard to call. V was pared by 1 base and J by 4 bases, with 10 bases between. The germline V gene has CDR1 SGHAT and CDR2 FQNNGV. The length of the CDR3 is 14 residues. DNA for the CDR3: TGTGCCAGCAGCTTAGGGGTGGGAAGAGAGACCCAGTACTTC. It codes for CASSLGVGRETQYF. Looking up the rest from reference TRBV11-2 and TRBJ2-5 gives the full variable domain: EAGVAQSPRYKIIEKRQSVAFWCNPISGHATLYWYQQILGQGPKLLIQFQNNGVVDDSQLPKDRFSAERLKGVDSTLKIQPAKLEDSAVYLCASSLGVGRETQYFGPGTRLLVL.

The sample holds one count of this clone. This chain uses TRBV10-3 with TRBJ1-4, with D tentatively TRBD1 (6 bases). V was cut by 5 bases and J by 8 bases, with 12 bases left in between. The CDR3 has 13 residues. Per the germline V gene, CDR1 is ENHRY and CDR2 is SYGVKD. The CDR3 DNA sequence: TGTGCCATCAGTAACAGGGAAGGAGAAAAACTGTTTTTT. This codes for CAISNREGEKLFF.